These 4 T cell receptor beta chains originate from one sample sequenced in a study of cytomegalovirus exposure and HLA in healthy donors. The PCR employed 60 Vbeta primers together with 13 Jbeta primers. Profiled with immunoSEQ multiplex PCR; TCRdb holds only in-frame clones, not every one. The top ten hold about 2% of the sample, which has about 120,000 clones, roughly 77% seen once. Source material: PBMCs. These receptors came from a man younger than 30 in good health and CMV-seronegative.

The V gene is TRBV6-5, the J gene TRBJ2-3; 10 nucleotides line up with TRBD2. CDR1 and CDR2 from the germline V gene are MNHEY and SVGAGI. This CDR3 comprises 16 residues. With 0 bases clipped from V and 3 bases from J, the junction kept 3 bases outside the gene matches. The CDR3 bases are TGTGCCAGCAGTTACTCCCCGACTAGCGGGACAGATACGCAGTATTTT. It translates to CASSYSPTSGTDTQYF.

A few counts support this clone. The V and J genes are TRBV27 and TRBJ2-7; maybe TRBD1 (5 bases). Looked up from germline, CDR1 is MNHEY and CDR2 is SMNVEV (reference sequence). V dropped 3 bases and J dropped 2 bases, with 8 bases sitting between them. CDR3 length equals 13 residues. The CDR3 DNA follows: TGTGCCAGCAGTTTGGACACTACCTACGAGCAGTACTTC. It codes for CASSLDTTYEQYF.

In this sample, this clone turned up a few times. This chain joins TRBV29-1 and TRBJ1-1; the match to TRBD1 covers 9 bases. After removal of 6 bases from V and 0 bases from J, the junction contained 5 bases not matched to a gene. Germline loops: CDR1 SQVTM, CDR2 ANQGSEA. CDR3 length equals 14 residues. The CDR3 here is CSVGGQGLNTEAFF. CDR3 bases: TGCAGCGTAGGGGGACAGGGACTGAACACTGAAGCTTTCTTT.

The V call is TRBV11-1, the J call TRBJ2-7; D is uncertain. The CDR3 has 14 amino acids. Per germline, CDR1 SGHAT and CDR2 FQDESV (reference sequence). Trimming shortened V by 1 base and J by 3 bases, and 10 bases separated the two germline ends. The CDR3 DNA sequence: TGTGCCAGCAGCTTAGAGTACGTCAGCTACGAGCAGTACTTC. It is translated as CASSLEYVSYEQYF.